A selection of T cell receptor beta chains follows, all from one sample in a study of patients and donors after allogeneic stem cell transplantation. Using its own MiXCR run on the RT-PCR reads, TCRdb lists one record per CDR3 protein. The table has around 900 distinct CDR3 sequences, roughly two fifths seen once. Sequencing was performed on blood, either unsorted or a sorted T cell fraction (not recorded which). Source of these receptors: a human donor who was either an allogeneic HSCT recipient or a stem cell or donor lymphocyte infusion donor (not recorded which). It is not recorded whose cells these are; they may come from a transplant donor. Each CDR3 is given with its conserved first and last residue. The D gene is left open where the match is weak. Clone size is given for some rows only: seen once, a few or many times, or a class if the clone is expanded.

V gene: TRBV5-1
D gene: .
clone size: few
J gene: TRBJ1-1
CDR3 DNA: TGCGCCAGCAGCTCGGAGTGGGGGTTATACACTGAAGCTTTCTTT
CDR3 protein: CASSSEWGLYTEAFF

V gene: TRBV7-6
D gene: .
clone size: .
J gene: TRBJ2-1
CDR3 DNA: TGTGCCAGCAGCTTGGCGGGTGAGCAGTTCTTC
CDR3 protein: CASSLAGEQFF

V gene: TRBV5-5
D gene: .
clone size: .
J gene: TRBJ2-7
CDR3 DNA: TGTGCCAGCATCCTCGCCGACAGAGAGCAGTACTTC
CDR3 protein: CASILADREQYF

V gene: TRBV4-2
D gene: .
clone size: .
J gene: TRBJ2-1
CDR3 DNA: TGTGCCAGCAGCCAAGGGACCCGCTACAATGAGCAGTTCTTC
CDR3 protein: CASSQGTRYNEQFF

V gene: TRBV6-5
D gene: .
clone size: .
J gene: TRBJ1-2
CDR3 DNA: TGTGCCAGCAGCGGTTCTAACTATGGCTACACCTTC
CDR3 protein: CASSGSNYGYTF

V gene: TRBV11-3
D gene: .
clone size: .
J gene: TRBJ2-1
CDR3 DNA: TGTGCCAGCAGCTTTGTAGAGTTCGATGAGCAGTTCTTC
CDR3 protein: CASSFVEFDEQFF

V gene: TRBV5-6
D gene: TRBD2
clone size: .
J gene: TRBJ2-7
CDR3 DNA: TGTGCCAGCAGCCGTCTTAGCGGGGGTACCTACGAGCAGTACTTC
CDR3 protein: CASSRLSGGTYEQYF

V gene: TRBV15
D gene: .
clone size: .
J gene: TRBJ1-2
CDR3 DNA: TGTGCCACCAGCAGAGATACAACAGCTAACTATGGCTACACCTTC
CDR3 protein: CATSRDTTANYGYTF

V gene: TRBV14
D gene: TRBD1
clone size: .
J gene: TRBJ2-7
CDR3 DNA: TGTGCCAGCAGCCCAGACAGGGTCTACGAGCAGTACTTC
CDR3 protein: CASSPDRVYEQYF

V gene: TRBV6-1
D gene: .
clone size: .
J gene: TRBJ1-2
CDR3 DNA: TGTGCCAGCAGTCCCTTGGGGGGTAACTATGGCTACACCTTC
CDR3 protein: CASSPLGGNYGYTF

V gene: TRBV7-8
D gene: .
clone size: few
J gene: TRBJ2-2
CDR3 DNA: TGTGCCAGCAGCTTAGGTCTGTCCGGGGAGCTGTTTTTT
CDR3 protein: CASSLGLSGELFF

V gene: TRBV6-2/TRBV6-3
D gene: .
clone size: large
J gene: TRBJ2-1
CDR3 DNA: TGTGCCAGCAGCCGGAGTGGGTCCCGGAATGAGCAGTTCTTC
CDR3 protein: CASSRSGSRNEQFF

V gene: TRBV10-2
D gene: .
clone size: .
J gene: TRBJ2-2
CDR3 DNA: TGCGCCAGCAGACCCAACAGGGTGGGCACCGGGGAGCTGTTTTTT
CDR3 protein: CASRPNRVGTGELFF

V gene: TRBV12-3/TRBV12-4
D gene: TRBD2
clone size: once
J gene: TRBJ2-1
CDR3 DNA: TGTGCCAGCAGACCGGGACTAGCGGGTACCAATGAGCAGTTCTTC
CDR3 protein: CASRPGLAGTNEQFF

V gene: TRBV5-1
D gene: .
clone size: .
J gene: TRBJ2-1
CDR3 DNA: TGCGCCAGCTCCAGGGAACAGGGCAATGAGCAGTTCTTC
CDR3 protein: CASSREQGNEQFF

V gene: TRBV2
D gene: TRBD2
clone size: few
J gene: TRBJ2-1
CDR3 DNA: TGTGCCAGCAGTTTCGGCGGGAGCGCTGGTGAGCAGTTCTTC
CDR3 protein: CASSFGGSAGEQFF

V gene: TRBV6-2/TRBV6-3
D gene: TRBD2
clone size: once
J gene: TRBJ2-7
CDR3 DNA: TGTGCCAGCAGCAGACTAGCCCAGTCCTCCTACGAGCAGTACTTC
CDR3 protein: CASSRLAQSSYEQYF

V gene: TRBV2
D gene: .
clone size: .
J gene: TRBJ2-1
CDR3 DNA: TGTGCCAGCAGTGAGTCCTACAATGAGCAGTTCTTC
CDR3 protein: CASSESYNEQFF

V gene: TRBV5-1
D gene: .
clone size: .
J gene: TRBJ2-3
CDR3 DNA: TGCGCCAGCAGCTTGACGGCGGTTGCCGGCACAGATACGCAGTATTTT
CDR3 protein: CASSLTAVAGTDTQYF

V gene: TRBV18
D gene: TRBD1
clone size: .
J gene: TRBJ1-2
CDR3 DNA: TGTGCCAGCTCACTCGACAGGGGTGGATATGGCTACACCTTC
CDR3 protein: CASSLDRGGYGYTF

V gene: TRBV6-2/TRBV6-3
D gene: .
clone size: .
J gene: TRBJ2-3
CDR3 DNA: TGTGCCAGCAGGAGGAGGGAGGCCAGAGATACGCAGTATTTT
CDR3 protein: CASRRREARDTQYF

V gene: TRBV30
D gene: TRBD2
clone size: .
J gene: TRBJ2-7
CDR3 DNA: TGTGCCTGGAGCCCCGATGTAGCGGGAGCAAGGTACTTC
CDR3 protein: CAWSPDVAGARYF

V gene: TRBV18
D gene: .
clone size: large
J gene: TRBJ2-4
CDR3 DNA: TGTGCCAGCTCACCACCAACCCCGAACATTCAGTACTTC
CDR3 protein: CASSPPTPNIQYF

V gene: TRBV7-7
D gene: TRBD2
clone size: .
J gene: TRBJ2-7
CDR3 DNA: TGTGCTAGCAGCTTCAGGGAGGGCTACGAGCAGTACTTC
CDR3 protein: CASSFREGYEQYF

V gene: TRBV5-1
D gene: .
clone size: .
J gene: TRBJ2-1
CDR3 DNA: TGCGCCAGCAGGCTCTCTAGCGCTAACAATGAGCAGTTCTTC
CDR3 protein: CASRLSSANNEQFF

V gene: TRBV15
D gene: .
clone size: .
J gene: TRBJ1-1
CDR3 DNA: TGTGCCACCAGCAAGAGAGGCGGGGCCCCGAACACTGAAGCTTTCTTT
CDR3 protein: CATSKRGGAPNTEAFF

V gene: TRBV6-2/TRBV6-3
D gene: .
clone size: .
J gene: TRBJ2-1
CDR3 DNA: TGTGCCAGCAGTAATTCGGGACGGAGGCAGTTCTTC
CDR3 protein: CASSNSGRRQFF

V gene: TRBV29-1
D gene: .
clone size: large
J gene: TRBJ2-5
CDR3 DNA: TGCAGCGTTGGGTCTGGAGAGACCCAGTACTTC
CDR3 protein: CSVGSGETQYF

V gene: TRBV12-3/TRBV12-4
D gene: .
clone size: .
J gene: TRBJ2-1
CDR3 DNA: TGTGCCAGCAGCCGAGCGGCACATGAGCAGTTCTTC
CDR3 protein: CASSRAAHEQFF

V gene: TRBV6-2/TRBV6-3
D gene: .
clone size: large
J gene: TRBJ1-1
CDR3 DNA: TGTGCCAGCAGCCCCTGGAGGACTGAAGCTTTCTTT
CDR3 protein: CASSPWRTEAFF

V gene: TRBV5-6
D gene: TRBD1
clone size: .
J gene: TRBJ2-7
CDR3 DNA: TGTGCCAGCACTTTGACCGGGACAGGGTTCTACGAGCAGTACTTC
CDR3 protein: CASTLTGTGFYEQYF

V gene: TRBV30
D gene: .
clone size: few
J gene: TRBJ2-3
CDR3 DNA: TGTGCCTGGAGTGTAAGGGAGGCAGATACGCAGTATTTT
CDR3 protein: CAWSVREADTQYF

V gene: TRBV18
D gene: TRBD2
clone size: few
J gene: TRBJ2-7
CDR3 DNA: TGTGCCAGCTCACCTCTGCGGGAGGCCTACGAGCAGTACTTC
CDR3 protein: CASSPLREAYEQYF

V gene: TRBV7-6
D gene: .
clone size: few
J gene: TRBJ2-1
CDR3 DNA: TGTGCCAGCAGCTTAGTGGCGGATTCCTACAATGAGCAGTTCTTC
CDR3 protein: CASSLVADSYNEQFF

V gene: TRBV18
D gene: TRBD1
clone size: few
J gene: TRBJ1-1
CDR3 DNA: TGTGCCAGCTCACCCCTAGGACAGGGAGGGAGGACTGAAGCTTTCTTT
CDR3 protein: CASSPLGQGGRTEAFF

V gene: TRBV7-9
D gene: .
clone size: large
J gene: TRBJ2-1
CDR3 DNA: TGTGCCAGCAGCTTAGCATTTGCGAAGGAGGACAATGAGCAGTTCTTC
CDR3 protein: CASSLAFAKEDNEQFF

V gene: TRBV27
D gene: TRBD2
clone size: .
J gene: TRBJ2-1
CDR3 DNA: TGTGCCAGCCATCAGGGAGGGTACAACTCCTACAATGAGCAGTTCTTC
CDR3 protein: CASHQGGYNSYNEQFF